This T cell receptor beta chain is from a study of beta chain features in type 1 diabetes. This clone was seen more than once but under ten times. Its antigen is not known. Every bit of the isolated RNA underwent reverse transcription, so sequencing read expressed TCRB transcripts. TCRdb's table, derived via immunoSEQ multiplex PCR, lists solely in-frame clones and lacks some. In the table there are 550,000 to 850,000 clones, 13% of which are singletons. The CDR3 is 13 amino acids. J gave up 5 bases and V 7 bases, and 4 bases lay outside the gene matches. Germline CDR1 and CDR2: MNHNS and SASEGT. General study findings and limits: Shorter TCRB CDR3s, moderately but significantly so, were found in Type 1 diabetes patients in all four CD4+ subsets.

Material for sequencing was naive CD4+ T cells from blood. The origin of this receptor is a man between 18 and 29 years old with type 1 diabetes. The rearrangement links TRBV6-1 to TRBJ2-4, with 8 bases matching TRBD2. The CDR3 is CASIRGGQNIQYF. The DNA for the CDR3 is TGTGCCAGCATCCGGGGGGGGCAAAACATTCAGTACTTC.